One T cell receptor (beta chain) is described in this entry. Its antigen is not known. TCRbeta library construction was performed incorporating unique molecular identifiers. Each CDR3 protein gets one entry after TCRdb re-called the PCR reads with MiXCR. This table holds about 540,000 distinct CDR3 sequences, 25% to 30% found once. After removal of 1 base from V and 7 bases from J, the junction contained 10 bases not matched to a gene. Germline CDR1 and CDR2: SGHAT and FQDESV (reference sequence). This CDR3 is built from 18 residues. The data originate from a study of T-cell reconstitution after alpha-beta-depleted transplantation in children. Study-wide results and limits: There were reportedly several hundred expanded graft clones from which alpha-beta T cells came about two months after transplant. Newly produced T cells mostly accounted for T-cell counts and diversity one year post-transplant.

Specimen: PBMCs, collected before TCRalphabeta/CD19-depleted stem cell transplant. The rearrangement uses TRBV11-1 and TRBJ2-2, with 12 bases that match TRBD2. The source of this sequence is a boy under two years old with Wiskott-Aldrich syndrome, due to receive a stem cell transplant. The CDR3 sequence is CASSLGLAGGPEIGELFF. The CDR3 nucleotides are TGTGCCAGCAGCTTAGGCCTAGCGGGAGGGCCGGAAATCGGGGAGCTGTTTTTT.